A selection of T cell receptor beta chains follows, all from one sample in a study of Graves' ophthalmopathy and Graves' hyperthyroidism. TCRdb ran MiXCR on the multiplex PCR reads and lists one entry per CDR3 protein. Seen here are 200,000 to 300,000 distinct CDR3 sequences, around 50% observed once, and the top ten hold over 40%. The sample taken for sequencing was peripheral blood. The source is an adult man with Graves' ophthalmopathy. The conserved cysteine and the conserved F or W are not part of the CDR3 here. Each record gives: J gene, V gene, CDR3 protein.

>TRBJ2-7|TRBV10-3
AISSGRGHYEQY
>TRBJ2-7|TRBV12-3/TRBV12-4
ASRGTGSVYEQY
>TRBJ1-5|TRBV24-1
ASRRQSNQPQH
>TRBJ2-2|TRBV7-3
ASSFSGGWGTGELF
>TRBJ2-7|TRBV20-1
SAGDRGGEQY
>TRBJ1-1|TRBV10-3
AISEGDRPSNTEAF
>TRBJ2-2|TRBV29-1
SVRTSRRGGELF
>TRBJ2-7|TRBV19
ASSALAGGPSEQY
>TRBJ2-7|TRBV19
ASSHGGGLGMASYEQY
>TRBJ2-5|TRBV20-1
SARDGTQRETQY
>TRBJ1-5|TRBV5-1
ASSSQGGQPQH
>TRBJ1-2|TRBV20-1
SEVNYGYT
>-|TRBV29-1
SVDGGNEQF
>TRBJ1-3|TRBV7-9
ASSLALAGQGNTIY
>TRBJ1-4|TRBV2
ASSEGDRDGEKLF
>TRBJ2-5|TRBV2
ASVEHSSETQY
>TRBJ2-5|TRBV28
ASSSRQETQY
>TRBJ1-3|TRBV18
ASSPSRNSGNTIY
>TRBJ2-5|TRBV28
ASSLPGGGETQY